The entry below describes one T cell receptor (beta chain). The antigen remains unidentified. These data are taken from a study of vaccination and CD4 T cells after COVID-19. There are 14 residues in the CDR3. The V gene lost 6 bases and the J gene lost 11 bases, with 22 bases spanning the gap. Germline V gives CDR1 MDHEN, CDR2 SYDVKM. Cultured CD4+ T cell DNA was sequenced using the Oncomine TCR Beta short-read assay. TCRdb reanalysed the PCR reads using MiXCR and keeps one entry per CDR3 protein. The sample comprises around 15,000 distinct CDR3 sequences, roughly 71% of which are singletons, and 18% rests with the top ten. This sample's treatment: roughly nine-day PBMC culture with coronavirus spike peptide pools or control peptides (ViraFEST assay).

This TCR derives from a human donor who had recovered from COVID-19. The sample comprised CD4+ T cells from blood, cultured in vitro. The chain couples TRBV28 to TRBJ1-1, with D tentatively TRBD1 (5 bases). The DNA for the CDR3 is TGTGCCAGCAGCCGAACCCTGACAGTGTATGCGGCTTTCTTT. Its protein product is CASSRTLTVYAAFF.